What follows are 31 T cell receptor delta chains derived from one specimen sequenced in a study of gamma delta lymphoproliferative disorders and STAT genes. Genomic DNA from isolated PBMCs served as the sequencing template. TCRdb repeated clone calling on the multiplex PCR reads with CATT. The sample has under 2,000 delta-chain clones; 1% to 1.5% are singletons. The material sequenced was blood. These receptors were obtained from a human donor in good health.

With regard to this clone: TCRdb's entry gives the protein of a much larger clone, which mismatches this DNA's translation at residue 7, likely from a read error; the protein reported here is translated from the DNA. The chain recombines TRDV2 with TRDJ1, with unresolved D. The CDR3 totals 14 residues. Germline V gives CDR1 GEAIGNYY, CDR2 EKD. With 3 bases removed from V and 3 bases from J, the gap between germline ends came to 13 bases. CDR3 loop: CACDLMVDSDKLIF. The CDR3 bases are TGTGCCTGTGACCTCATGGTGGATTCCGATAAACTCATCTTT.

This clone was counted at least ten times. This chain connects TRDV2 to TRDJ1, with 8 bases lining up with TRDD3. Germline V gene sequence: CDR1 GEAIGNYY, CDR2 EKD. J lost 0 bases, V lost 3 bases, and 14 bases had no gene match. The CDR3 consists of 18 residues. CDR3 DNA sequence: TGTGCCTGTGACGGATTACTGGGGGTCCCCTCCTACACCGATAAACTCATCTTT. This gives the protein CACDGLLGVPSYTDKLIF.

This rearrangement joins TRDV1 to TRDJ1; 9 positions match TRDD2. The V segment lost 1 base and the J segment 4 bases; nucleotides outside the gene matches: 13. CDR1 and CDR2 (germline): TSWWSYY, QGS. The CDR3 spans 18 residues. This chain's CDR3 is CALGEPAFLPVGSDKLIF. CDR3 nucleotide sequence: TGTGCTCTTGGGGAACCCGCCTTCCTACCGGTGGGGAGCGATAAACTCATCTTT.

About this clone: The mismatch at residue 9 between this DNA's translation and the TCRdb protein of a much larger clone likely reflects a read error; the protein shown is translated from the DNA. The rearrangement joins TRDV2 to TRDJ1; 8 bases map to TRDD3. The CDR3 runs to 17 residues. From germline, CDR1 is GEAIGNYY and CDR2 EKD. Trimming cost V 3 bases and J 3 bases; bases outside gene matches: 14. In DNA, the CDR3 is TGTGCCTGTGACGGATTACTGGGGGGTAAGAGGTCCGATAAACTCATCTTT. Translation: CACDGLLGGKRSDKLIF.

As for this clone: A far larger clone lies a single base away; this is likely a read error. Other DNA sequences in this sample translate to the same CDR3. This chain links TRDV1 with TRDJ1, with 11 bases fitting TRDD3. Germline V CDR1 and CDR2: TSWWSYY, QGS. There are 25 residues in the CDR3. Trimming at V came to 0 bases and at J to 0 bases, leaving 27 bases not matched to a gene. CDR3 nucleotide sequence: TGTGCTCTTGGGGAACTCCACCGCTTATCCTTCCTGCTGTACTGGGGGATAGGTGACACCGATAAACTCATCTTT. Translation gives CALGELHRLSFLLYWGIGDTDKLIF.

Note on this clone: A far larger clone is one nucleotide away, so this likely arose from a read error. This specimen includes other DNA sequences encoding the same CDR3. The chain joins TRDV2 to TRDJ1, with 8 bases matching TRDD3. The CDR3 extends over 15 amino acids. The germline V gene encodes CDR1 GEAIGNYY and CDR2 EKD. CDR3 amino acids: CACDQLGGYTDKLIF. In nucleotides, the CDR3 is TGTGCCTGTGACCAACTGGGGGGCTACACTGATAAACTCATCTTT.

This clone has only a few counts. This sample includes further DNA sequences coding for the same CDR3. This chain uses TRDV2 with TRDJ1, with 8 bases matching TRDD3. The CDR3 extends over 18 amino acids. J lost 2 bases, V lost 4 bases, and 17 bases had no gene match. CDR1 is GEAIGNYY, CDR2 EKD, per germline. This CDR3 is CACDTVLGVPSYTDKLIF. The DNA of the CDR3 is TGTGCCTGTGATACCGTACTGGGGGTCCCCTCCTATACCGATAAACTCATCTTT.

To note about this clone: This DNA's translation and the protein TCRdb lists, from a much larger clone, do not match at residue 3, likely due to a read error; the protein shown is translated from the DNA. The rearrangement links TRDV2 to TRDJ1; 9 nucleotides align to TRDD3. Germline V gene data show CDR1 as GEAIGNYY and CDR2 as EKD. The CDR3 consists of 18 residues. CDR3 residues: CAGDTLPGGSRYTDKLIF. In nucleotides, the CDR3 is TGTGCCGGTGACACGCTGCCTGGGGGATCTCGGTACACCGATAAACTCATCTTT.

Comments on this clone: TCRdb has a much larger clone's protein, which differs at residue 20 from the translation of this DNA, likely because of a read error; what is shown is the protein translated from the DNA. The chain uses TRDV1 and TRDJ1; 12 positions agree with TRDD3. Germline V CDR1 and CDR2: TSWWSYY, QGS. CDR3 length: 22 amino acids. The CDR3 DNA is TGTGCTCTTGGGGAAGGGGGATATGACCCTGGGGGATACGAAGAGAACACCGATAAACACATCTTT. Protein product: CALGEGGYDPGGYEENTDKHIF.

This clone was picked up a small number of times. A far larger clone is one nucleotide away, so this likely arose from a read error. The rearrangement links TRDV2 to TRDJ1, with 9 bases identical to TRDD3. Germline CDR1 is GEAIGNYY and CDR2 is EKD. The CDR3 loop spans 17 amino acids. CDR3: CARDTLTGGRDTDKLIF. The CDR3 DNA reads as TGTGCCCGTGACACACTTACTGGGGGACGGGACACCGATAAACTCATCTTT.

This clone was counted at least ten times. With a far larger clone one base away, a read error is the likely cause. The chain joins TRDV1 to TRDJ1; 8 bases map to TRDD3. Losses at the gene ends were 2 bases for V and 0 bases for J; bases not matched to a gene: 23. CDR1 is TSWWSYY, CDR2 QGS, per germline. The CDR3 extends over 22 amino acids. CDR3 sequence (DNA): TGTGCTCTTGGGGAAGGGGGATATGACCCTGAGGGATACGAAGAGAACACCGATAAACTCATCTTT. Protein sequence: CALGEGGYDPEGYEENTDKLIF.

About this clone itself: This likely traces to a read error, being one base from a far larger clone. The genes are TRDV1 and TRDJ1, with D possibly TRDD2 on 8 matching bases. V was shortened by 0 bases and J by 2 bases, with 49 bases between the two germline ends. The CDR3 has 28 residues. CDR1 TSWWSYY and CDR2 QGS come from the germline V gene. The DNA of the CDR3 is TGTGCTCTTGGGGAACTAGTTACCGGGCCGTGGTCCTTCCTAACCTTTCTGGGGGTAAGTAGTGAGACCGATAAACTCATCTTT. Protein sequence: CALGELVTGPWSFLTFLGVSSETDKLIF.

In the case of this clone: One base separates it from a far larger clone, so it is likely a read error. The same CDR3 is also encoded by other DNA sequences in this sample. CDR3 in amino acids: CALGPEFFLRRVIGAAQLFF. The CDR3 region has the DNA TGTGCTCTCGGGCCAGAGTTCTTCCTACGAAGGGTTATAGGGGCAGCACAACTCTTCTTT. V usage is TRDV1 and J usage is TRDJ2; 8 nucleotides line up with TRDD2. Germline V lookup: CDR1 TSWWSYY, CDR2 QGS. Unmatched junction bases numbered 27, after V lost 9 bases and J lost 6 bases. This CDR3 region has 20 residues.

This clone came up a few times. For this DNA, TCRdb reports the protein of a much larger clone, which diverges at residue 5, most likely from a read error; the protein presented here is translated directly from the DNA. This chain links TRDV2 with TRDJ3; 9 nucleotides align to TRDD3. V trimming: 3 bases; J trimming: 0 bases; junction bases outside the gene matches: 11. The germline gives CDR1 GEAIGNYY, CDR2 EKD. The CDR3 totals 20 residues. This CDR3 is CACDSTGGTRSSWDTRQMFF. CDR3 nucleotide sequence: TGTGCCTGTGACTCTACTGGGGGAACCAGGAGCTCCTGGGACACCCGACAGATGTTTTTC.

V gene TRDV2 combines with J gene TRDJ1; no firm D call. V was shortened by 0 bases and J by 0 bases, with 10 bases between the two germline ends. This CDR3 comprises 15 residues. The germline CDR1 and CDR2 sequences are GEAIGNYY and EKD. The CDR3 reads CACDTIGRYTDKLIF. The CDR3 DNA reads as TGTGCCTGTGACACCATTGGGAGATACACCGATAAACTCATCTTT.

This clone was found a few times. This likely stems from a read error, as it lies one base from a far larger clone. Other DNA sequences in this sample translate to the same CDR3. The V and J genes are TRDV2 and TRDJ1; tentative D call: TRDD3 (5 bases). The V gene's germline CDR1 is GEAIGNYY and CDR2 EKD. This CDR3 region has 18 residues. Trimming pared 1 base from V and 1 base from J, leaving 21 bases between. This chain's CDR3 is CACDTLSTGGGRTDKLIF. The DNA for the CDR3 is TGTGCCTGTGACACTCTCTCTACTGGAGGGGGCCGCACCGATAAACTCATCTTT.

A note on this clone: The mismatch at residue 17 between this DNA's translation and the TCRdb protein of a much larger clone likely reflects a read error; the protein shown is translated from the DNA. The J gene is TRDJ3, the V gene TRDV2, with TRDD3 matching over 12 bases. Per the germline V gene, CDR1 is GEAIGNYY and CDR2 is EKD. The CDR3 is made up of 19 amino acids. The CDR3 protein is CACDTLLGDTSWDTRQVFF. DNA for the CDR3: TGTGCCTGTGACACCCTACTGGGGGATACCTCCTGGGACACCCGACAGGTGTTTTTC.

A note on this clone: This likely reflects a read error, since a far larger clone is one base away. In the same sample, other DNA sequences code for this CDR3. The chain joins TRDV2 to TRDJ1, with 7 bases that match TRDD3. Germline CDR1 reads GEAIGNYY; CDR2 reads EKD. The CDR3 sequence is 18 residues long. The trim removed 1 base at V and 0 bases at J, leaving 13 bases unmatched. CDR3 nucleotide sequence: TGTGCCTGTGACACGCTGCCCGGGGGATCTCGGTACACCGATAAACTCATCTTT. Its translation is CACDTLPGGSRYTDKLIF.

There is no V gene call, and the J gene is TRDJ1; the table gives TRDD3 as D, unverified against the DNA. This CDR3 has 18 amino acids. CDR3 in DNA: TGTGCCTTTATTCCTGGGGAGTTACTGGGGATAACCGCCGATAAACTCATCTTT. Encoded protein: CAFIPGELLGITADKLIF.

As concerns this clone: A far more abundant clone sits one base away, making this likely a read error. Other DNA sequences of this sample code for an identical CDR3. The chain links TRDV2 to TRDJ1; 9 bases map to TRDD3. CDR1 is GEAIGNYY, CDR2 EKD, per germline. Unmatched junction bases numbered 9, after V lost 3 bases and J lost 2 bases. The CDR3 extends over 16 amino acids. The CDR3 DNA reads TGTGCCTGTGACTACGCTGGGGGATCCTATACCGATAAACTCATCTTT. It encodes CACDYAGGSYTDKLIF.

In regard to this clone: Translating this DNA gives a protein that differs at residue 15 from the TCRdb one, which belongs to a much larger clone; a read error is likely, and the protein shown is this translation. The gene calls are TRDV2 and TRDJ1; 7 bases line up with TRDD3. The CDR3 loop spans 19 amino acids. Germline V CDR1 and CDR2: GEAIGNYY, EKD. The CDR3 spells CACDTVKGYTSGGTVKLIF. In nucleotides, the CDR3 is TGTGCCTGTGACACCGTTAAGGGATACACCTCCGGGGGAACCGTTAAACTCATCTTT.

This clone showed up just a few times. The amino acid sequence in TCRdb belongs to a much larger clone and departs from this DNA's translation at residue 14, likely a sequencing read error; the sequence shown is translated from the DNA. CDR3 nucleotides: TGTGCCTGTGACACCGTTAAGGGATACACCTCCGGGGGAGCCGATAAACTCATCTTT. Its translation is CACDTVKGYTSGGADKLIF. This chain joins TRDV2 and TRDJ1, with TRDD3 matching 7 bases. The length of the CDR3 is 19 residues. Looked up from germline, CDR1 is GEAIGNYY and CDR2 is EKD. With 0 bases clipped from V and 3 bases from J, the junction kept 18 bases outside the gene matches.

There are many counts of this clone. This sequence is one base from a far larger clone and is likely a read error. V usage is TRDV1 and J usage is TRDJ2, with TRDD2 identical over 8 bases. CDR1 TSWWSYY and CDR2 QGS come from the germline V gene. CDR3 size: 20 residues. The CDR3 bases are TGTGCTCTTGGGCCAGAGTTCTTCCTACGAAGGGTTATAGGGGCAGCACAACCCTTCTTT. Residues: CALGPEFFLRRVIGAAQPFF.

As for this clone: This likely reflects a read error, since a far larger clone is one base away. This specimen includes other DNA sequences encoding the same CDR3. Without a V gene call, the J gene is given as TRDJ1; whether TRDD3, the table's D call, matches the DNA was not checked. The CDR3 totals 27 residues. This chain's CDR3 is CALGELPPHPGSKGGYEDLGYTDKLIF. CDR3 nucleotides: TGTGCTCTTGGGGAACTTCCCCCCCACCCGGGATCGAAAGGGGGGTACGAGGATCTCGGGTACACCGATAAACTCATCTTT.

This clone was observed a handful of times. A far larger clone differs by one base, so this is likely a read error. Different DNA sequences within this sample yield the same CDR3. This chain joins TRDV2 and TRDJ1; 7 nucleotides align to TRDD3. CDR1 is GEAIGNYY, CDR2 EKD, per germline. CDR3 size: 19 residues. V lost 0 bases and J lost 2; bases outside the gene matches: 17. CDR3: CACDTVKGYTSGGTDKLIF. The CDR3 coding sequence is TGTGCCTGTGACACCGTTAAGGGATACACTTCCGGGGGAACCGATAAACTCATCTTT.

On this clone itself: The amino acid sequence in TCRdb belongs to a much larger clone and departs from this DNA's translation at residue 16, likely a sequencing read error; the sequence shown is translated from the DNA. This sequence joins TRDV1 and TRDJ1; 8 bases fit TRDD3. Germline CDR1 TSWWSYY, CDR2 QGS. This CDR3 is 20 amino acids long. The CDR3 sequence: CALGEPWPSPWGMYTGKLIF. CDR3 bases: TGTGCTCTTGGGGAACCGTGGCCTTCCCCTTGGGGGATGTACACCGGTAAACTCATCTTT.

This clone has more than one count but fewer than ten. The V gene is TRDV1, the J gene TRDJ1, with 13 bases matching TRDD3. V dropped 0 bases and J dropped 2; count of bases not matched to a gene: 21. The CDR3 is 23 residues long. Germline-derived CDR1 and CDR2 are TSWWSYY and QGS. In nucleotides, the CDR3 is TGTGCTCTTGGGGAACTAGATACCTCCTACAGGGGACTGGGGGATACGCAAACCGATAAACTCATCTTT. Protein: CALGELDTSYRGLGDTQTDKLIF.

This clone was recorded a few times. This sequence is one base from a far larger clone and is likely a read error. This CDR3 is also generated by other DNA sequences in the sample. The genes are TRDV1 and TRDJ1, with TRDD3 matching over 11 bases. The CDR3 sequence is 19 residues long. Germline V gene lookup returns CDR1 TSWWSYY and CDR2 QGS. The CDR3 region has the DNA TGTGCTCTTGGGGAATTTCCCTCATTGGGGGATACGCAAACCGATAAACTTATCTTT. Amino acids: CALGEFPSLGDTQTDKLIF.

To note about this clone: TCRdb records a much larger clone's protein for this DNA, with a difference at residue 7 that likely arises from a read error; the protein given is the translation of the DNA. V is TRDV1 and J is TRDJ1; TRDD3 matches at 12 bases. The CDR3 length is 22 residues. V shed 2 bases and J 0 bases; nucleotides not matched to a gene: 19. Per the germline V gene, CDR1 is TSWWSYY and CDR2 is QGS. As DNA, the CDR3 is TGTGCTCTTGGGGAAGGGAGATATGACCCTGGGGGATACGAAGAGAACACCGATAAACTCATCTTT. This codes for CALGEGRYDPGGYEENTDKLIF.

This clone showed up many times. TCRdb has a much larger clone's protein, which differs at residue 16 from the translation of this DNA, likely because of a read error; what is shown is the protein translated from the DNA. The V gene is TRDV1, the J gene TRDJ1; TRDD3 matches at 12 bases. The CDR3 has 22 amino acids. V lost 2 bases, J lost 0 bases, and 19 bases stayed unmatched. Per germline, CDR1 TSWWSYY and CDR2 QGS. CDR3 loop: CALGEGGYDPGGYEEDTDKLIF. The DNA for the CDR3 is TGTGCTCTTGGGGAAGGGGGATATGACCCTGGGGGATACGAAGAGGACACCGATAAACTCATCTTT.

In its sample, this clone was seen many times. It is likely a read error: a sequence one base away is far more abundant. The sample has other DNA sequences that encode this CDR3 too. This chain uses TRDV2 with TRDJ1; 10 bases agree with TRDD3. CDR1 is GEAIGNYY and CDR2 is EKD in the germline V gene. The CDR3 spans 21 residues. The CDR3 loop reads CACDTLNWEGDTLKNTDKLIF. The CDR3 DNA is TGCGCCTGTGACACCTTGAACTGGGAGGGGGATACGCTGAAAAACACCGATAAACTCATCTTT.